The rows below give T cell receptor beta chains drawn from one sample of a study of cytomegalovirus exposure and HLA in healthy donors. Assay used: immunoSEQ multiplex PCR; TCRdb lists only in-frame clones, some missing. This sample has approximately 120,000 clones, with about 80% found just once. Sequencing was done on a sample of PBMCs. The receptors here all came from a woman between 50 and 59 years old in good health and CMV-seropositive. The CDR3 runs from the conserved cysteine through the conserved F or W. Each record gives: clone size, J gene, D gene, V gene, CDR3 DNA, CDR3 protein. A D gene is named only where the DNA matches it firmly. Expanded clones are given a class, and other clones once, few, many or no size at all.

- | TRBJ2-1 | TRBD2 | TRBV10-3 | TGTGCCAGCCACGGACTAGCATACAATGAGCAGTTCTTC | CASHGLAYNEQFF
- | TRBJ2-6 | TRBD2 | TRBV7-9 | TGTGCCAGCAGCTCGGGGGGAAACGCTGGGGCCAACGTCCTGACTTTC | CASSSGGNAGANVLTF
- | TRBJ2-7 | TRBD2 | TRBV2 | TGTGCCAGCAGGCCCAGTAGGACTAGCCCCGGAGGGGAGCAGTACTTC | CASRPSRTSPGGEQYF
- | TRBJ2-5 | - | TRBV5-4 | TGTGCCAGCAGCTTCAGCGGCGAGACCCAGTACTTC | CASSFSGETQYF
- | TRBJ2-1 | TRBD2 | TRBV7-2 | TGTGCCAGCAGCCCACTAGCGGGGGGACGAAACTACAATGAGCAGTTCTTC | CASSPLAGGRNYNEQFF
- | TRBJ2-1 | TRBD2 | TRBV9 | TGTGCCAGCAGCGTAGGGACTAGCGGGGGGGAAGAGCAGTTCTTC | CASSVGTSGGEEQFF
- | TRBJ1-1 | - | TRBV7-6 | TGTGCCAGCAGCTCAACCGGACAGCCGAACACTGAAGCTTTCTTT | CASSSTGQPNTEAFF
- | TRBJ2-4 | - | TRBV21-1 | TGTGCCAGCAGCAAATCAGGGGAACCCATCCCCAAGAGAATAGCCAAAAACATTCAGTACTTC | CASSKSGEPIPKRIAKNIQYF
once | TRBJ2-2 | TRBD1 | TRBV7-4 | TGTGCCAGCGAAAGGACAGGGTTGAACACCGGGGAGCTGTTTTTT | CASERTGLNTGELFF
- | TRBJ2-1 | TRBD2 | TRBV13 | TGTGCCAGCAGTTCTTTACTAGCGGTTTACAATGAGCAGTTCTTC | CASSSLLAVYNEQFF
- | TRBJ1-5 | - | TRBV7-9 | TGTGCCAGCAGCTTAGAAGTGGACGGATCGGGGTGGGGCAATCAGCCCCAGCATTTT | CASSLEVDGSGWGNQPQHF
- | TRBJ1-2 | - | TRBV7-9 | TGTGCCAGCAGCCAGCGTCGGGTCCATGGCTACACCTTC | CASSQRRVHGYTF
- | TRBJ2-5 | - | TRBV4-1 | TGCGCCAGCAGCCAAGGGCTGAACCCCCAAGAGACCCAGTACTTC | CASSQGLNPQETQYF
- | TRBJ2-5 | TRBD2 | TRBV18 | TGTGCCAGCTCACCACCCACTAGCGGTAAAGAGACCCAGTACTTC | CASSPPTSGKETQYF
- | TRBJ1-3 | TRBD1 | TRBV18 | TGTGCCAGCTCACCATCGCCAGGGACAGTTGGAAACACCATATATTTT | CASSPSPGTVGNTIYF
- | TRBJ2-1 | TRBD2 | TRBV4-3 | TGCGCCAGCAGCCAAACCCAACCGACAGGGAGCGGGAGGTCCCGCGGTGGGGAGCAGTTCTTC | CASSQTQPTGSGRSRGGEQFF
- | TRBJ2-3 | TRBD2 | TRBV29-1 | TGCAGCGTTTCGGGACTAGCGGGGCCCGATACGCAGTATTTT | CSVSGLAGPDTQYF
- | TRBJ2-3 | - | TRBV4-1 | TGCGCCAGCAGCCAAGATGGCAGCACAGATACGCAGTATTTT | CASSQDGSTDTQYF
- | TRBJ2-7 | TRBD1 | TRBV2 | TGTGCCAGCAGTGGCCCCGGACAGGCCTACGAGCAGTACTTC | CASSGPGQAYEQYF
- | TRBJ1-1 | - | TRBV18 | TGTGCCAGCTCACCAACCCCGGGGGGCATCGACACTGAAGCTTTCTTT | CASSPTPGGIDTEAFF
- | TRBJ2-7 | - | TRBV10-3 | TGTGCCATCAGCATTGGGACTTTTTACGAGCAGTACTTC | CAISIGTFYEQYF
- | TRBJ1-1 | TRBD1 | TRBV7-9 | TGTGCCAGCAGAACCGGGACAGGGAACACTGAAGCTTTCTTT | CASRTGTGNTEAFF
- | TRBJ2-5 | TRBD2 | TRBV7-2 | TGTGCCAGCAGCTTACCTAGCGGGGGAACCAAGAGGACCCAGTACTTC | CASSLPSGGTKRTQYF
- | TRBJ2-5 | - | TRBV15 | TGTGCCACCAGCTATAACATACAGGCGAGTAAGACCCAGTACTTC | CATSYNIQASKTQYF
- | TRBJ2-7 | - | TRBV6-4 | TGTGCCAGCCCCGGAGGTAGAGAGCAGTACTTC | CASPGGREQYF
- | TRBJ2-5 | - | TRBV5-1 | TGCGCCAGCAGCTTCCCGGGAGCAGGGGAGACCCAGTACTTC | CASSFPGAGETQYF
- | TRBJ2-3 | - | TRBV7-6 | TGTGCCAGCAGCCCCTGGGAGGATACGCAGTATTTT | CASSPWEDTQYF
few | TRBJ1-5 | - | TRBV5-4 | TGTGCCAGCAGCCCCGGCCCAGGGGCTGAGCCCCAGCATTTT | CASSPGPGAEPQHF
- | TRBJ2-7 | TRBD1 | TRBV10-3 | TGTGCCATCAGCCCGGGACAGGGTGGTTACGAGCAGTACTTC | CAISPGQGGYEQYF
- | TRBJ1-2 | - | TRBV2 | TGTGCCAGCAGCGCCGGCGGAAACTATGGCTACACCTTC | CASSAGGNYGYTF
- | TRBJ1-4 | - | TRBV6-5 | TGTGCCAGCAGTTACACGGGGAAGGAATGGGAAAAACTGTTTTTT | CASSYTGKEWEKLFF
- | TRBJ2-1 | TRBD2 | TRBV18 | TGTGCCAGCTCACCAGCCCATCTAGCGGGAGGGTACAATGAGCAGTTCTTC | CASSPAHLAGGYNEQFF
few | TRBJ2-2 | TRBD2 | TRBV15 | TGTGCCACCAGCCCTCCTGGGCGGGGGGTGAACACCGGGGAGCTGTTTTTT | CATSPPGRGVNTGELFF
- | TRBJ2-2 | - | TRBV7-9 | TGTTCCAGCAGCTTAATTGCCGCAGCGGGCACCGGGGAGCTGTTTTTT | CSSSLIAAAGTGELFF
- | TRBJ2-7 | TRBD2 | TRBV5-4 | TGTGCCAGCAGCTCCGGACTAGTTCCAGACGAGCAGTACTTC | CASSSGLVPDEQYF
- | TRBJ2-4 | TRBD1 | TRBV5-6 | TGTGCCAGCAGCTTGGGGGGACAGGGGTACCAAAACATTCAGTACTTC | CASSLGGQGYQNIQYF
- | TRBJ2-7 | - | TRBV20-1 | TGCAGTGCTAGAGTATACGAGCAGTACTTC | CSARVYEQYF
- | TRBJ1-1 | TRBD1 | TRBV2 | TGTGCCAGCAGACCGGGACAGGGGCCTGAAGCTTTCTTT | CASRPGQGPEAFF
- | TRBJ2-3 | TRBD2 | TRBV7-2 | TGTGCCAGCAGCTTGCTAGCGGGAGGTGGGGATACGCAGTATTTT | CASSLLAGGGDTQYF
- | TRBJ2-1 | - | TRBV19 | TGTGCCAGTAGTCAGCAGACGTTGCGGGAAAACAATGAGCAGTTCTTC | CASSQQTLRENNEQFF
- | TRBJ2-5 | TRBD2 | TRBV5-1 | TGCGCCAGCAGCTCCGGGACTAGCGGGGGGAGGGCCCAGTACTTC | CASSSGTSGGRAQYF
- | TRBJ1-1 | - | TRBV7-9 | TGTGCCAGCAGCCCACGTGGGAGTGGGGACACTGAAGCTTTCTTT | CASSPRGSGDTEAFF
- | TRBJ2-1 | - | TRBV4-1 | TGCGCCAGCAGCCAGCTGGGACACCCGGGGGGCCAGTTCTTC | CASSQLGHPGGQFF
- | TRBJ2-3 | TRBD2 | TRBV15 | TGTGCCACCAGCAGAGATAAGCGGGACCATACGCAGTATTTT | CATSRDKRDHTQYF
- | TRBJ1-4 | - | TRBV7-9 | TGTGCCAGCAGCCCCCAGGGTCGATCTGAAAAACTGTTTTTT | CASSPQGRSEKLFF
- | TRBJ2-1 | TRBD2 | TRBV9 | TGTGCCAGCAGCCCGGGGACTAGCGGGGGGGATGAGCAGTTCTTC | CASSPGTSGGDEQFF
- | TRBJ1-4 | TRBD1 | TRBV5-5 | TGTGCCAGCAGCCACGGGACAGGGGGCAAAGAAAAACTGTTTTTT | CASSHGTGGKEKLFF
- | TRBJ2-1 | - | TRBV27 | TGTGCCAGCAGACATGGACAGAATGAGCAGTTCTTC | CASRHGQNEQFF
- | TRBJ1-5 | TRBD1 | TRBV6-1 | TGTGCCAGCAGTGAATCCAGGGGGGATCAGCCCCAGCATTTT | CASSESRGDQPQHF
- | TRBJ2-5 | TRBD2 | TRBV9 | TGTGCCAGCAGCGTAGGGGTGCGGGAGGTTCAAGAGACCCAGTACTTC | CASSVGVREVQETQYF
- | TRBJ2-7 | - | TRBV1 | TGCACCAGCAGCCAAGTCGCGCCGGCCAACTACGAGCAGTACTTC | CTSSQVAPANYEQYF